This T cell receptor (beta chain) was profiled in a study of cytomegalovirus exposure and HLA in healthy donors listed by TCRdb under 2017. At the level of the whole study: According to a later analysis, the 120 or so validation repertoires were produced on the same platform as the 680 or so repertoires of the first cohort. The study aimed to test whether cataloging public T cell receptors could reveal signatures of past pathogen exposure. Besides the first cohort of 550 to 750 subjects, a separate validation cohort made up of 95 to 150 different subjects was used. The study combined high-throughput TCR immunosequencing, statistical association of individual TCRs with disease status, and machine learning to predict cytomegalovirus infection status.

The library relied on the immunoSEQ multiplex PCR assay. Concerning the study's data processing: A statistical classification framework was built to diagnose cytomegalovirus status from the catalog of TCR beta chain sequences. Here the immuneACCESS table is served through TCRdb, limited to in-frame sequences with V and J called. Missing clones are a known gap in these copies; in checked studies unresolved V genes cover under half, and the rest lacks a known reason. For V, J and clone size, that table is used; D and trimming come from the DNA. This sample is represented by 150,000 to 170,000 clones; 86% of them were singletons. The ten biggest clones cover more than 20% of the sample. The cysteine opens and the phenylalanine closes a CDR3 of 15 amino acids. Here the CDR3 DNA is all that survives: 45 bases in frame from base 1. Via the germline V gene, CDR1 is SNHLY and CDR2 FYNNEI. V gives up 4 bases and J gives up 7 bases, and the segment between their germline ends measures 16 bases.

Overall study outcomes, separate from this receptor: Across donors, most TCR sequences were observed very rarely, whereas some public TCRs were present in many individuals. It was suggested by the authors that the approach could potentially be generalized to other disease states and immunological phenotypes. The classifier was reported to diagnose cytomegalovirus status with high specificity and sensitivity in both the original cohort and the validation cohort. The study gave a list of over 150 TCR beta chains associated with cytomegalovirus. A later analysis had no HLA typing for the validation cohort, so co-occurrence there was scored across all 120 or so repertoires. Of the cluster scores, 85% to 95% were above 0 in a later analysis, which found that TCRs clustered in the first cohort also tended to co-occur in the 110 or so validation repertoires. In vitro tests confirmed that a few of the cytomegalovirus-associated TCR beta chains recognize cytomegalovirus antigens.

The donors belonged to the validation cohort of under 150 subjects, which was separate from the roughly 670-subject first cohort. As to this clone: What this receptor recognizes is not known. No much larger clone is present one base from it, and per-base qualities are unavailable.

The rearranged chain carries TRBV2 and TRBJ2-2; TRBD1 is a weak D gene call, 6 bases matching. Material for sequencing was PBMCs. This sequence was found in a young man in good health and CMV-seropositive. In nucleotide form, the sequence is TGTGCCAGCAGTGGAGTGGGGGCGCCGGACGGGGAGCTGTTTTTT. It translates to CASSGVGAPDGELFF.